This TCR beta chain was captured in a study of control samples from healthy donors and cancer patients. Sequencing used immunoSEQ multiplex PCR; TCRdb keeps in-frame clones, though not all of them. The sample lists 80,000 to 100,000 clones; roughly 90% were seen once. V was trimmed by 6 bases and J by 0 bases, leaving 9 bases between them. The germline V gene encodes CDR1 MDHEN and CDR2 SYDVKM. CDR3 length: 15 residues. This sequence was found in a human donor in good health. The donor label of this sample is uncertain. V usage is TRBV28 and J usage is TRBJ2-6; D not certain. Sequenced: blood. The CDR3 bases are TGTGCCAGCAGGGCAGGAGACTCTGGGGCCAACGTCCTGACTTTC. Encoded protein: CASRAGDSGANVLTF.